This record looks at one T cell receptor (beta chain) sequence and its context. Its antigen is as yet unknown. With 60 Vbeta and 13 Jbeta primers, the PCR was carried out. The repertoire was sequenced with immunoSEQ multiplex PCR; TCRdb's copy has only in-frame clones and lacks some. The sample data list roughly 140,000 clones. This entry belongs to a study of cytomegalovirus exposure and HLA in healthy donors. The study, taken as a whole, reports: Rarity characterized most TCR sequences, yet some public TCRs appeared in many donors. The study flagged roughly 160 TCR beta chains as cytomegalovirus-associated. A later analysis linked a missense variant in DCLRE1C to the trimming of TCR beta V and J genes.

Trimming stripped 1 base from V and 5 bases from J, with 18 bases between. This CDR3 has 17 amino acids. Germline values: CDR1 KGHSH, CDR2 LQKENI. The source is a male donor in good health and CMV-seronegative. The J gene is TRBJ2-1, the V gene TRBV18; D perhaps matches TRBD2 (6 bases). Specimen: PBMCs. DNA for the CDR3: TGTGCCAGCTCACCACTTCCTGGAGGGAGTAATAACAATGAGCAGTTCTTC. Translated, it gives CASSPLPGGSNNNEQFF.